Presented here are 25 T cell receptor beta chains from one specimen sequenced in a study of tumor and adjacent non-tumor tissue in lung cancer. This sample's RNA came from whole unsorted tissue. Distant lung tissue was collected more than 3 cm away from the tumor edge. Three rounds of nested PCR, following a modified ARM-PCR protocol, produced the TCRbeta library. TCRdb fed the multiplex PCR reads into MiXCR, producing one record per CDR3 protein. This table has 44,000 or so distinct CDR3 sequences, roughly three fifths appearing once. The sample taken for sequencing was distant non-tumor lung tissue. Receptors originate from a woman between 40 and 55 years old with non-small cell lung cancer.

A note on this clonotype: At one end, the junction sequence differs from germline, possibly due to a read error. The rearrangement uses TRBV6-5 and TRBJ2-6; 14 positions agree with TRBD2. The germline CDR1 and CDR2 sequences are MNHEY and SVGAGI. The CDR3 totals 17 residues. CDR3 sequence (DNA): TGTGCCAGCAGTTACGGGACTAGCGGGAGTAGGGCCAACGTCCCGACTTTC. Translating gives CASSYGTSGSRANVPTF.

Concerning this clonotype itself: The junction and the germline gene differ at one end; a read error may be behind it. In nucleotides, the CDR3 is TGCAGTGCTAGAGGTGGGGGTTTAGAAGATGCGCAGTATTTT. Amino acid sequence: CSARGGGLEDAQYF. The chain carries TRBV20-1 and TRBJ2-3; D is perhaps TRBD1 or TRBD2 (5 bases each). Germline assignment: CDR1 DFQATT and CDR2 SNEGSKA (reference sequence). The CDR3 runs 14 residues.

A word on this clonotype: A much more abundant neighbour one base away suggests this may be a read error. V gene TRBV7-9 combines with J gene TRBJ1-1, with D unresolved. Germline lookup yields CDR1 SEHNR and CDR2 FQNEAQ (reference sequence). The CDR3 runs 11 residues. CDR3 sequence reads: CVVAVNTEAFF. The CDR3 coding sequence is TGTGTTGTGGCGGTGAACACTGAAGCTTTCTTT.

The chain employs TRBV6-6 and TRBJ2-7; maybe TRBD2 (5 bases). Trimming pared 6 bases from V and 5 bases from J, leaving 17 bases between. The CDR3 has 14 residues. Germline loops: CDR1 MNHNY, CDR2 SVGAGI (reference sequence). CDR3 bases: TGTGCCAGCAGGGGAGCTAGTGGGAGAGACGAGCAGTACTTC. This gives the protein CASRGASGRDEQYF.

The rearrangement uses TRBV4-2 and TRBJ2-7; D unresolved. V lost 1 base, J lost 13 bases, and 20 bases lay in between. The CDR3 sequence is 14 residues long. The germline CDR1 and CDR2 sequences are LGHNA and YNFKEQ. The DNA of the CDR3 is TGTGCCAGCAGCCAAGGGGCGAGACGTCCAGACGCCTACTTC. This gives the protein CASSQGARRPDAYF.

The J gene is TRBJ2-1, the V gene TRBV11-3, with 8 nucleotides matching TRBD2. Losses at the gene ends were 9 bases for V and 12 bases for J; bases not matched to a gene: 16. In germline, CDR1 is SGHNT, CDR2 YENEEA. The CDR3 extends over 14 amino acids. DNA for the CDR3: TGTGCCAGGCCTGGGACTAGTGGGATCGGTGGGCAGTTCTTC. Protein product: CARPGTSGIGGQFF.

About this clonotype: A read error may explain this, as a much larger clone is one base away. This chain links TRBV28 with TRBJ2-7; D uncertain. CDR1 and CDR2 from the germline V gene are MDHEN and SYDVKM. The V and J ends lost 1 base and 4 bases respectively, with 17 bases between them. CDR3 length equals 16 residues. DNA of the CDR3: TGTGCCAGCAGTTTATATGGGGTGTCCAAATCGTACGAGCAGTACTTC. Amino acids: CASSLYGVSKSYEQYF.

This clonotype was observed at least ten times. The CDR3 DNA reads as TGTGCCAGCAGTTACGTCTGGGGGGAGACCCAGTACTTC. It yields the protein CASSYVWGETQYF. This chain links TRBV6-6 with TRBJ2-5; D is possibly TRBD1 or TRBD2 (5 bases each). The germline V and J ends were trimmed by 2 bases and 5 bases, with 9 bases remaining between them. From germline, CDR1 is MNHNY and CDR2 SVGAGI (reference sequence). CDR3 length: 13 amino acids.

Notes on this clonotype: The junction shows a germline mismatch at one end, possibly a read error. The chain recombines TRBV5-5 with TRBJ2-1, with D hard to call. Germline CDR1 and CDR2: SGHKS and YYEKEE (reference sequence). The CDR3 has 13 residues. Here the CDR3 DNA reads TGTGCCAGCAGCCTCACGTCCGGCAATGAGCTGTTCTTC. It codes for CASSLTSGNELFF.

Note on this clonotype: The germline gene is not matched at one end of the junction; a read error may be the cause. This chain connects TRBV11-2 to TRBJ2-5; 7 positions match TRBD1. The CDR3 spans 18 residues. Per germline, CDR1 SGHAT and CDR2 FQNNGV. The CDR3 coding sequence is TGTGCCGACAGCGATAGCAGATCCACCGGGACAGCTCAAGAGACCCGGTACTTC. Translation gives CADSDSRSTGTAQETRYF.

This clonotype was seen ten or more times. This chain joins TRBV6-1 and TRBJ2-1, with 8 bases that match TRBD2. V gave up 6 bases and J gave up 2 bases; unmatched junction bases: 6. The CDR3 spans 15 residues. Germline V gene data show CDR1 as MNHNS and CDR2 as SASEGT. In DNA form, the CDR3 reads TGTGCCAGCAGACTAGCGGTGGAACCCTACAATGAGCAGTTCTTC. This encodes CASRLAVEPYNEQFF.

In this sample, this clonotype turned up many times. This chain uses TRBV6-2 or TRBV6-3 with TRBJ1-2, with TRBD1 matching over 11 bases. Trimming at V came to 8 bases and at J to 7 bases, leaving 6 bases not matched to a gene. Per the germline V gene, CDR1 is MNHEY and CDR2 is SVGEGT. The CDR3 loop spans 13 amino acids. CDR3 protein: CASGTGGAFGYTF. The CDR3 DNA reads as TGTGCCAGCGGGACAGGGGGTGCTTTTGGCTACACCTTC.

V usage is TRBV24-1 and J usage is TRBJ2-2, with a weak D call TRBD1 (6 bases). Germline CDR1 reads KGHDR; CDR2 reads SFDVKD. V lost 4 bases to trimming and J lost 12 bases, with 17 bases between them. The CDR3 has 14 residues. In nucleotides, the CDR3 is TGTGCCACCAGTGAGGACAGCCCCACCGTGAAGCTGTTTTTT. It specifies CATSEDSPTVKLFF.

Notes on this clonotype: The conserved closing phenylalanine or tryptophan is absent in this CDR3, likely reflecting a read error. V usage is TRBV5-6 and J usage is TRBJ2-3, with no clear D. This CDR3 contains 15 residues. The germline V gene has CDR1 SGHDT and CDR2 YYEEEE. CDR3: CVSSLGILSIDTQYL. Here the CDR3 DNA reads TGTGTCAGCAGCTTGGGTATCCTTAGCATAGATACGCAGTATTTA.

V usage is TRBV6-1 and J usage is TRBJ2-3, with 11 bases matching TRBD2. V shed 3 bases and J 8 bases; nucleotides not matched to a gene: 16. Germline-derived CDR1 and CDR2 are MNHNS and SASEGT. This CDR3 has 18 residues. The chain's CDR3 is CASSDPTSGDSEGGTQYF. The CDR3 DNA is TGTGCCAGCAGTGATCCGACTAGCGGGGATTCGGAAGGGGGTACGCAGTATTTT.

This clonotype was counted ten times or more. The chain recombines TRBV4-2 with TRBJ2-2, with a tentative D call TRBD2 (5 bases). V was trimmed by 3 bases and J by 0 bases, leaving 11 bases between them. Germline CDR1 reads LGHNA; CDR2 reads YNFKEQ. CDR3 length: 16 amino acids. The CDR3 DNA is TGTGCCAGCAGCCACCCCCCCGGGGCGAACACCGGGGAGCTGTTTTTT. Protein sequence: CASSHPPGANTGELFF.

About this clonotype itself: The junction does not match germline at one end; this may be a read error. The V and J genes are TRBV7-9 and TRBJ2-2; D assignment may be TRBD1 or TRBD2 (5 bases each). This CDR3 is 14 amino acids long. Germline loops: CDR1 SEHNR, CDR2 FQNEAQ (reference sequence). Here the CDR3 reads CGSSLWGTTGELLF. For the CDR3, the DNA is TGTGGCAGCAGCTTATGGGGGACCACCGGGGAGCTGTTATTT. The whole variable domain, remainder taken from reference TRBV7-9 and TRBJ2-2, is DTGVSQNPRHKITKRGQNVTFRCDPISEHNRLYWYRQTLGQGPEFLTYFQNEAQLEKSRLLSDRFSAERPKGSFSTLEIQRTEQGDSAMYLCGSSLWGTTGELLFGEGSRLTVL.

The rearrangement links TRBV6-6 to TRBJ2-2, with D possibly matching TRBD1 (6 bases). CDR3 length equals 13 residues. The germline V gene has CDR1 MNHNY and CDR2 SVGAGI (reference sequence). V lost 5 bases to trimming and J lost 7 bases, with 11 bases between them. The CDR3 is CASSPQGIGELFF. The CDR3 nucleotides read TGTGCCAGCAGTCCACAGGGAATCGGGGAGCTGTTTTTT.

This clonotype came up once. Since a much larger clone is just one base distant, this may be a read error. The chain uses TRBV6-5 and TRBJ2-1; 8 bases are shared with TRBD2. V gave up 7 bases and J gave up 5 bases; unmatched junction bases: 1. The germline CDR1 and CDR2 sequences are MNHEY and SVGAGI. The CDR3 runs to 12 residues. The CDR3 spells CASKRGNNEQFF. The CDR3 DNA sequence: TGTGCCAGCAAGCGGGGGAACAATGAGCAGTTCTTC.

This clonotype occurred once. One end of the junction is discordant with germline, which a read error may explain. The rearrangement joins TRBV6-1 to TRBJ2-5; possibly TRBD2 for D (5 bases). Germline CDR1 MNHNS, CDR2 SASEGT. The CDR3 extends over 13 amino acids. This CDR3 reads CVSSDASPETQYF. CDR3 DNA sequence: TGTGTTAGCAGTGACGCTAGCCCCGAGACGCAGTACTTC.

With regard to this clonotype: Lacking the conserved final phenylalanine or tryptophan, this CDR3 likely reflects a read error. The CDR3 DNA reads as TGTGCCAGCAACTTAGATCTGGAGAGCTCCTACAATGAGCAGTTCTTG. It codes for CASNLDLESSYNEQFL. This rearrangement joins TRBV11-2 to TRBJ2-1; D is ambiguous. This CDR3 comprises 16 residues. CDR1 is SGHAT and CDR2 is FQNNGV in the germline V gene.

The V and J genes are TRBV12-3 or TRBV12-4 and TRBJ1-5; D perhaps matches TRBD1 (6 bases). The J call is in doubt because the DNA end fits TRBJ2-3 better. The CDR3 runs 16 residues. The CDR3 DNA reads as TGTGCCAGCAGTCCCGACAGGACCTATAGCAATCAGCACCAGTATTTT. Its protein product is CASSPDRTYSNQHQYF.

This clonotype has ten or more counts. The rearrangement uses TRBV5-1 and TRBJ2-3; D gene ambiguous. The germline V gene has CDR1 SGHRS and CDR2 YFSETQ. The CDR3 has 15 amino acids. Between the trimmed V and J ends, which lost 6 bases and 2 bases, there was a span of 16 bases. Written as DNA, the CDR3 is TGCGCCAGCAAGAAGTCTAACGCACCCACAGATACGCAGTATTTT. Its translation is CASKKSNAPTDTQYF. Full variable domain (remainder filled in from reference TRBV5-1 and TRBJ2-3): KAGVTQTPRYLIKTRGQQVTLSCSPISGHRSVSWYQQTPGQGLQFLFEYFSETQRNKGNFPGRFSGRQFSNSRSEMNVSTLELGDSALYLCASKKSNAPTDTQYFGPGTRLTVL.

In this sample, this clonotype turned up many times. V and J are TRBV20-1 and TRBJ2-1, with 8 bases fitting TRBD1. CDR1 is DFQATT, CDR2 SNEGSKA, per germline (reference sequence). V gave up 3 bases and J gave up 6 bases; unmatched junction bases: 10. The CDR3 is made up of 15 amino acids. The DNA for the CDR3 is TGCAGTGCTAGCCTCGAGACAGGGGTACGCAATGAGCAGTTCTTC. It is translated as CSASLETGVRNEQFF.

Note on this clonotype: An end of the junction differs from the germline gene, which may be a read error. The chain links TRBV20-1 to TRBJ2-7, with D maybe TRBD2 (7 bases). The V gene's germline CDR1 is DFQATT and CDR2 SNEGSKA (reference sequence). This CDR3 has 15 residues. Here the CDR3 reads CSSRGASGLSYEQYF. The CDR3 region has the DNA TGCAGTTCTAGGGGGGCTAGCGGACTATCCTACGAGCAGTACTTC.